In its sample, the clone carrying this T cell receptor beta chain was seen a few times. This sample was taken from a study of molecular identifiers for immune sequencing clone quantification. Methods described previously, with TCR primers listed, were used for bulk TCR libraries. MiXCR, applied by TCRdb to the PCR reads, yields one record per CDR3 protein. The sample lists 490,000 or so distinct CDR3 sequences, about 25% occurring once. Germline trimming cut 4 bases from V and 7 bases from J; bases unmatched to any gene: 8. This CDR3 spans 14 amino acids. Looked up from germline, CDR1 is SQVTM and CDR2 is ANQGSEA.

The origin of this receptor is a human donor in good health. Some libraries in this study had Jurkat cell RNA spiked in. V and J are TRBV29-1 and TRBJ2-7; 12 nucleotides match TRBD2. Material for sequencing was naive CD8+ T cells from blood, with Jurkat cell RNA spiked in. Subset denoted: FACS-sorted CD8+CD4-CCR7+CD45RA+ naive T cells. The CDR3 nucleotides are TGCAGCGTTGGAAGGACTAGCGGGAAATATGAGCAGTACTTC. Translation: CSVGRTSGKYEQYF.